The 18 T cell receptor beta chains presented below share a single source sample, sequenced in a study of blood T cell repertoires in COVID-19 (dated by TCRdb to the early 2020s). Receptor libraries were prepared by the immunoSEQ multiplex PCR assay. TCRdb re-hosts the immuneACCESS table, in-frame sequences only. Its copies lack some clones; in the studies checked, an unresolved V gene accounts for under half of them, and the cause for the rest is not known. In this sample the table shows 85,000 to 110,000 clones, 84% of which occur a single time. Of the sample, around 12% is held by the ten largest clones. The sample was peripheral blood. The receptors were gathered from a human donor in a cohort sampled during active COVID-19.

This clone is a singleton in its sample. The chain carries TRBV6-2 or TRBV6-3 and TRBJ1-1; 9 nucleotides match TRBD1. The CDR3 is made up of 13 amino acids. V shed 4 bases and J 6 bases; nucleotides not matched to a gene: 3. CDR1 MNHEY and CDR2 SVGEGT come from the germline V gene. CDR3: CASSSGTGPEAFF. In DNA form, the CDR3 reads TGTGCCAGCAGTTCCGGGACAGGGCCTGAAGCTTTCTTT.

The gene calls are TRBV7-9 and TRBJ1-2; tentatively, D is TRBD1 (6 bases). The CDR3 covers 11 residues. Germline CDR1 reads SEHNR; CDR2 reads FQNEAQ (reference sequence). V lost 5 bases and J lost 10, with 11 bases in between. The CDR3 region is CASSKYRAYTF. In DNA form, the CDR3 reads TGTGCCAGCAGCAAATACAGGGCCTACACCTTC.

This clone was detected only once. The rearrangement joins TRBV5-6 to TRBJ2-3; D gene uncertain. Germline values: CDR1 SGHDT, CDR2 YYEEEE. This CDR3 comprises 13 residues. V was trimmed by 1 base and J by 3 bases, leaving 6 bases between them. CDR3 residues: CASSLIGTDTQYF. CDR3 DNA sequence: TGTGCCAGCAGCTTGATCGGGACAGATACGCAGTATTTT.

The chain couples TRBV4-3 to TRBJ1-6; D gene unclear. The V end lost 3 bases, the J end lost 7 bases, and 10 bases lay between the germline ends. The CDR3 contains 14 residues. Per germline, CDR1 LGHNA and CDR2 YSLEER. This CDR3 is CASSQAWRNSPLHF. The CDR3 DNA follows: TGCGCCAGCAGCCAGGCCTGGCGGAATTCACCCCTCCACTTT.

CDR3 bases: TGTGCCAGCAGCCCACGTCCAGCCTACGAGCAGTACTTC. Amino acids: CASSPRPAYEQYF. The chain carries TRBV11-3 and TRBJ2-7; D remains ambiguous. This CDR3 region has 13 residues. V gave up 5 bases and J gave up 2 bases, with 10 bases separating them. Germline lookup yields CDR1 SGHNT and CDR2 YENEEA.

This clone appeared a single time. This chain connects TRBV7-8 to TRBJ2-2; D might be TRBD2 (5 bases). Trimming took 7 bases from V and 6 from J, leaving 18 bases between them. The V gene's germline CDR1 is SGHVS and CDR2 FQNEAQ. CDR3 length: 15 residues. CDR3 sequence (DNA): TGTGCCAGCACTTTAGCTTATCCCGGGGCCGGGGAGCTGTTTTTT. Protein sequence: CASTLAYPGAGELFF.

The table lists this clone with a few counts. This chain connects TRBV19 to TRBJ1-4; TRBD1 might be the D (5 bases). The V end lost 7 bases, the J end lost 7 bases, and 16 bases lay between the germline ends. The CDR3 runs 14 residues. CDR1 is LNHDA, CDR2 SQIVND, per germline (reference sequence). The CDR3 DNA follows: TGTGCCAGTAAAAGGCAGGGTGGGATTGAAAAACTGTTTTTT. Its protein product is CASKRQGGIEKLFF.

CDR3 protein: CASSPGQGNTGELFF. The CDR3 coding sequence is TGCGCCAGCAGCCCGGGACAGGGAAACACCGGGGAGCTGTTTTTT. This sequence joins TRBV5-1 and TRBJ2-2, with 9 bases fitting TRBD1. Germline CDR1 is SGHRS and CDR2 is YFSETQ. The CDR3 covers 15 residues. After removal of 4 bases from V and 2 bases from J, the junction contained 3 bases not matched to a gene.

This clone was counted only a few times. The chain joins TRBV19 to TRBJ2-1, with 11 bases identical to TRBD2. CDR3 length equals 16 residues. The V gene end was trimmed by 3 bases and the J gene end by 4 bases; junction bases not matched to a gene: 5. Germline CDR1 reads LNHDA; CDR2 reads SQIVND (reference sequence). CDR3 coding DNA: TGTGCCAGTAGTATGGCTAGCGGGGGGTGGTACAATGAGCAGTTCTTC. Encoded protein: CASSMASGGWYNEQFF.

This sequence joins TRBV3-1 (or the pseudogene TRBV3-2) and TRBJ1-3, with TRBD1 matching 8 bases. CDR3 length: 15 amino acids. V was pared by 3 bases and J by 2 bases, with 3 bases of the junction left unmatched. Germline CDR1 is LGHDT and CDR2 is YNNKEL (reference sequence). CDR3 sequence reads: CASSQGQAAGNTIYF. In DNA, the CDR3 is TGTGCCAGCAGCCAGGGACAGGCAGCTGGAAACACCATATATTTT.

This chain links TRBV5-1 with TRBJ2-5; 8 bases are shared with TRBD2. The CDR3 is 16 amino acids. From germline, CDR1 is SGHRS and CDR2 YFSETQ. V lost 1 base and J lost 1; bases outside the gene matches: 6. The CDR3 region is CASSLSPRGAQETQYF. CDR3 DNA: TGCGCCAGCAGCTTGAGTCCGCGGGGGGCCCAAGAGACCCAGTACTTC.

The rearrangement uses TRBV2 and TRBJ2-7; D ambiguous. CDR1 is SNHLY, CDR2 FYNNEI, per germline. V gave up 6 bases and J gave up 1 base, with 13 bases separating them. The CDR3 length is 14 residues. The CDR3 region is CASRVDTISYEQYF. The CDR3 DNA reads TGTGCCAGCAGGGTCGACACGATATCCTACGAGCAGTACTTC.

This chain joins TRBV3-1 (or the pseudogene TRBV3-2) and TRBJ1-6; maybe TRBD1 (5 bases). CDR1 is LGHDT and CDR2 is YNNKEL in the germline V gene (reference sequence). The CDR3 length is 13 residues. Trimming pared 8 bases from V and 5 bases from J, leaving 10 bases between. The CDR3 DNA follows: TGTGCCAGCCACTTAGGGGATAATTCACCCCTCCACTTT. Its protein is CASHLGDNSPLHF.

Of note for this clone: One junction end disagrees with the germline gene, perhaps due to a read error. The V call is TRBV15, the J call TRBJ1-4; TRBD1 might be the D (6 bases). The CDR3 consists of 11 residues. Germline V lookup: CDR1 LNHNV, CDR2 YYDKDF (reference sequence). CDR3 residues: CATSRGETGDF. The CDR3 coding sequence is TGTGCCACCAGCAGGGGGGAGACAGGTGACTTT. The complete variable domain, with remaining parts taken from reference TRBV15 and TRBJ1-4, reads DAMVIQNPRYQVTQFGKPVTLSCSQTLNHNVMYWYQQKSSQAPKLLFHYYDKDFNNEADTPDNFQSRRPNTSFCFLDIRSPGLGDTAMYLCATSRGETGDFGSGTQLSVL.

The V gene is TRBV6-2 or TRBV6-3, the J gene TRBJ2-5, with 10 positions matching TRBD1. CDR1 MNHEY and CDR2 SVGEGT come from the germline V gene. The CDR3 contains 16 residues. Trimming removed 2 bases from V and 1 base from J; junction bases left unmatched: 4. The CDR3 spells CASSYDRGLLQETQYF. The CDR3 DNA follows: TGTGCCAGCAGTTACGACAGGGGGCTCCTCCAAGAGACCCAGTACTTC.

The CDR3 DNA follows: TGTGCCAGCATCCCTGAACGGGGGGCGGGGGATACGCAGTATTTT. Amino acid sequence: CASIPERGAGDTQYF. The gene calls are TRBV2 and TRBJ2-3; TRBD2 might be the D (7 bases). CDR1 SNHLY and CDR2 FYNNEI come from the germline V gene. V gave up 7 bases and J gave up 6 bases, with 20 bases separating them. CDR3 length equals 15 residues.

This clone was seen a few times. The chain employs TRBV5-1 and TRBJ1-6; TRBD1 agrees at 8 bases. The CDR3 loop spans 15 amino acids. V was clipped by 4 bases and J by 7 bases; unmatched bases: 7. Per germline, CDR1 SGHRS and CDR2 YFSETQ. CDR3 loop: CASSPDGDRNSPLHF. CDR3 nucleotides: TGCGCCAGCAGCCCGGACGGGGACAGGAATTCACCCCTCCACTTT.

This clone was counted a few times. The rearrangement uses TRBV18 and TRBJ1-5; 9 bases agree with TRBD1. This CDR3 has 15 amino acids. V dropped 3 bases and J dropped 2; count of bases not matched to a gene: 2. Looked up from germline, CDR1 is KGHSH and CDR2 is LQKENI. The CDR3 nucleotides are TGTGCCAGCTCACCGACAGGGGGTGGCAATCAGCCCCAGCATTTT. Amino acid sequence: CASSPTGGGNQPQHF.